This T cell receptor (beta chain) stems from a study of spatial heterogeneity in lung cancer. Study-level background: Available follow-up PBMC samples were sequenced, at a median of roughly 2 years post-resection. Each unique TCR and UMI combination was seen more than ten times on average in raw reads. Findings of the study overall: Blood contained ubiquitous expanded tumor TCRs more at resection than at follow-up.

About this clonotype: Its antigen is not identified. This clone may be a read error of a much larger clone one base away.

Every TCR cDNA molecule bore its own unique molecular identifier. TCRdb reanalysed the 5' RACE reads using MiXCR and keeps one entry per CDR3 protein. Of about 120,000 distinct CDR3 sequences listed, 9% to 15% are singletons. The CDR3 is 17 residues long. Time point of the sample: blood at routine non-recurrence follow-up after resection. Frozen PBMC, nontumor lung or tumor provided whole RNA, which was sequenced unsorted. The sequence came from a male donor with early-stage non-small cell lung cancer. The J gene is TRBJ1-6, the V gene TRBV21-1; whether TRBD1, the table's D call, matches the DNA was not checked. TRBV21-1 is recorded as a pseudogene. The sample here was PBMCs, taken at follow-up. CDR3 sequence reads: CATLRTGLGSYNSHLHF. CDR3 nucleotide sequence: TGTGCCACCCTGAGAACCGGGTTAGGCTCCTATAATTCACACCTCCACTTT.